A selection of T cell receptor beta chains follows, all from one sample in a study of human T cells and chemical hapten exposure. TCRdb re-called the RACE reads through MiXCR, storing one row per CDR3 protein. The data hold roughly 160,000 distinct CDR3 sequences, with around 15% observed a single time. The material was whole blood, obtained in connection with sensitization to the hapten diphenylcyclopropenone (DPC). The source is a woman aged 25-40 years with alopecia areata. Some clones in this sample may be carry-over from other donors' samples. CDR3s include the opening cysteine and the closing phenylalanine or tryptophan. The listing skips clone size in some rows; elsewhere it reads once, few, many or a size class.

clone_size j_call cdr3_length v_call cdr3_aa
few TRBJ2-2 15 TRBV5-4 CASSRGLASTGELFF
NA TRBJ2-5 13 TRBV12-3/TRBV12-4 CASTIQATGTQYF
many TRBJ1-2 13 TRBV14 CASRPTDYYGYTF
few TRBJ2-1 17 TRBV27 CASRPQGGRDSYNEQFF
few TRBJ2-1 15 TRBV5-1 CASSGGQAPYNEQFF
NA TRBJ2-1 13 TRBV29-1 CSVPGRAANEQFF
NA TRBJ2-1 19 TRBV5-3 CARSLRTECWRGADNEQFF
NA TRBJ1-1 13 TRBV30 CAWNRYQGTEAFF
many TRBJ1-5 14 TRBV7-9 CASSSDVSNQPQHF
few TRBJ1-5 11 TRBV5-6 CASPFNQPQHF
many TRBJ2-4 14 TRBV7-2 CASSLASGKNIQYF
NA TRBJ2-2 12 TRBV12-5 CASGLEGGELFF
NA TRBJ1-1 14 TRBV5-4 CASTFRSTNTEAFF
few TRBJ1-5 14 TRBV3-1 CASSHRTANQPQHF
many TRBJ1-1 14 TRBV5-1 CASTSGDGNTEAFF
few TRBJ2-1 15 TRBV29-1 CSVGRNSGRANEQFF
NA TRBJ1-5 13 TRBV6-6 CASGQGLNQPQHF
NA TRBJ1-1 13 TRBV7-6 CASSLFGSTEAFF
NA TRBJ2-3 15 TRBV29-1 CSVEDRGGSRDTQYF
NA TRBJ1-6 14 TRBV28 CASSFADRYSPLHF
few TRBJ2-1 17 TRBV5-4 CASSLASGSDSYNEQFF
few TRBJ1-1 14 TRBV7-2 CASSLSGVNTEAFF